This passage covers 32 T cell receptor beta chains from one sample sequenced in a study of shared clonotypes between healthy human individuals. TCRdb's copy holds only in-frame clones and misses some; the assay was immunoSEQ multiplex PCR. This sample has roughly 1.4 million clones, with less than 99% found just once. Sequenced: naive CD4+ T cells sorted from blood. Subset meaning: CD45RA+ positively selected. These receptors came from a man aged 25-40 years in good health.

The CDR3, as DNA: TGTGCCAGCAGCTTGACGGGAGGGGAGACAGATACGCAGTATTTT. Translation gives CASSLTGGETDTQYF. The chain links TRBV5-4 to TRBJ2-3, with 8 bases lining up with TRBD2. CDR1 SGHNT and CDR2 YYREEE come from the germline V gene (reference sequence). V lost 1 base and J lost 3; bases outside the gene matches: 4. The CDR3 runs 15 residues.

CDR3 sequence: CASSLGYGDTQYF. CDR3 nucleotides: TGTGCCAGCAGCTTAGGGTATGGAGATACGCAGTATTTT. The chain uses TRBV7-2 and TRBJ2-3, with D hard to call. The CDR3 consists of 13 residues. Trimming stripped 1 base from V and 5 bases from J, with 7 bases between. The germline CDR1 and CDR2 sequences are SGHTA and FQGNSA.

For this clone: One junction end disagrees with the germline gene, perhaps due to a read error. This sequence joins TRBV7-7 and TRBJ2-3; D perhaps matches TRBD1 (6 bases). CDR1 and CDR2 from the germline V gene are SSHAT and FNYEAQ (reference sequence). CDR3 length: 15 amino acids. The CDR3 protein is CASSDGRGNTDTQYF. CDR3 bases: TGTGCTAGCAGCGACGGCAGGGGAAACACAGATACGCAGTATTTT.

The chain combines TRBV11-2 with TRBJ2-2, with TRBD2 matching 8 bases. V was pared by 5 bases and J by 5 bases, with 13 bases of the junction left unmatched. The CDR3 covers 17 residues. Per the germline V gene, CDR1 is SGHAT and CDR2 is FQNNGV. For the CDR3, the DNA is TGTGCCAGCAGCCCGGCGGGGGGCGGGAGTAAGACCGGGGAGCTGTTTTTT. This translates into CASSPAGGGSKTGELFF.

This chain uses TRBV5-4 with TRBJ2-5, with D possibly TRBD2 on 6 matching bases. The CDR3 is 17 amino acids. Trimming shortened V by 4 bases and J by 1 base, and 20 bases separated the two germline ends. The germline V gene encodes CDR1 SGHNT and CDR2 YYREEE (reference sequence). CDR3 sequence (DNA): TGTGCCAGCAGCCCGGGGACTCCCTCGTGGGGCCAAGAGACCCAGTACTTC. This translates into CASSPGTPSWGQETQYF.

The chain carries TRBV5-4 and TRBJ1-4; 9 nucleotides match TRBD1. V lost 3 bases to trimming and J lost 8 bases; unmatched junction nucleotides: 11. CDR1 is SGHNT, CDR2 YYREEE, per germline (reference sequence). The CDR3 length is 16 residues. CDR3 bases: TGTGCCAGCAGCTCCACAGGGGGCGGCCCCAACGAAAAACTGTTTTTT. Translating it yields CASSSTGGGPNEKLFF.

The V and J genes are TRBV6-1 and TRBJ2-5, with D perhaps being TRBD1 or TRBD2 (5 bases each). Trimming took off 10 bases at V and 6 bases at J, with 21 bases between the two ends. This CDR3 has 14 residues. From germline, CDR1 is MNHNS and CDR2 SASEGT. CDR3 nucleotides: TGTGCCACTCGGGACCCCTTTAGTCGTCAGACCCAGTACTTC. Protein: CATRDPFSRQTQYF.

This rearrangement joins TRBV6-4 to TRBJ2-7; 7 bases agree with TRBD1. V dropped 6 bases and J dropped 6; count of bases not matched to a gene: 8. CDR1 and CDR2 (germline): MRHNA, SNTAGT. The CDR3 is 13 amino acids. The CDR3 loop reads CASSPTGVGEQYF. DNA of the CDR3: TGTGCCAGCAGCCCCACAGGGGTGGGCGAGCAGTACTTC.

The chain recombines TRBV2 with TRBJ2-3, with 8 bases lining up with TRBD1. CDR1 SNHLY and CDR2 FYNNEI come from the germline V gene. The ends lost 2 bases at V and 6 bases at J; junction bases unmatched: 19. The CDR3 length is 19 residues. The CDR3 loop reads CASSETMMPGTGQLDTQYF. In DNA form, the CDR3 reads TGTGCCAGCAGTGAAACGATGATGCCCGGGACAGGACAATTGGATACGCAGTATTTT.

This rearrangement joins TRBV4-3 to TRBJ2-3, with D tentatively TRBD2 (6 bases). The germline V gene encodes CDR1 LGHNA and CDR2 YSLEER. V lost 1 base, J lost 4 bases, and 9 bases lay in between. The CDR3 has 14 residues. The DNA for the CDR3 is TGCGCCAGCAGCCAAGGGAGGGAGTCAGATACGCAGTATTTT. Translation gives CASSQGRESDTQYF.

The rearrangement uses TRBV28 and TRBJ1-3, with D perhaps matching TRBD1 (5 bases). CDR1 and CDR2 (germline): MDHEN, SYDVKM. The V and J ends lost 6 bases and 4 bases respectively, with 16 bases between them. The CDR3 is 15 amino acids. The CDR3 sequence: CASRSPDREGNTIYF. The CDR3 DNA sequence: TGTGCCAGCAGATCCCCCGACAGAGAAGGAAACACCATATATTTT.

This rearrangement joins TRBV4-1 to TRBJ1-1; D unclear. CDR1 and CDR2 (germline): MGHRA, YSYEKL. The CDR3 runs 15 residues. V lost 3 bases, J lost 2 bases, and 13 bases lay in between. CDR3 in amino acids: CASSQLPGPNTEAFF. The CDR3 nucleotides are TGCGCCAGCAGCCAGTTACCGGGTCCTAACACTGAAGCTTTCTTT.

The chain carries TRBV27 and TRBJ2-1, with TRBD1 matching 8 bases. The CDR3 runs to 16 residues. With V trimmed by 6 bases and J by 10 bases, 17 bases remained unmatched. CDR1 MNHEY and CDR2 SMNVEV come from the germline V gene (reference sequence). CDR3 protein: CASRVLDRGLSGEQFF. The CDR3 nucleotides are TGTGCCAGCAGAGTGTTAGACAGGGGTTTATCAGGGGAGCAGTTCTTC.

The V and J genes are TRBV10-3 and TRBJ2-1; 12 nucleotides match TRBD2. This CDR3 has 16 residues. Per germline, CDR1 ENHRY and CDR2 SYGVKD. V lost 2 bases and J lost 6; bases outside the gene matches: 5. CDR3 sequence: CAISEASGRVGNEQFF. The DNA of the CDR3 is TGTGCCATCAGTGAGGCTAGCGGGAGGGTGGGCAATGAGCAGTTCTTC.

CDR3 nucleotides: TGCAGCCTCTCCGTGAACAATGAGCAGTTCTTC. Encoded protein: CSLSVNNEQFF. The chain is built from TRBV29-1 and TRBJ2-1; D not resolved. The CDR3 totals 11 residues. Germline V gene lookup returns CDR1 SQVTM and CDR2 ANQGSEA. The ends were cut back, 8 bases at V and 5 bases at J, with 10 bases in the middle.

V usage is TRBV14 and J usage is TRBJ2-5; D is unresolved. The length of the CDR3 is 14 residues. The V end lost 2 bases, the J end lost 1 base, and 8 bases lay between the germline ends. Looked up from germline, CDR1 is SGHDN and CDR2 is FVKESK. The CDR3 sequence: CASSQPGVQETQYF. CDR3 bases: TGTGCCAGCAGCCAACCTGGTGTCCAAGAGACCCAGTACTTC.

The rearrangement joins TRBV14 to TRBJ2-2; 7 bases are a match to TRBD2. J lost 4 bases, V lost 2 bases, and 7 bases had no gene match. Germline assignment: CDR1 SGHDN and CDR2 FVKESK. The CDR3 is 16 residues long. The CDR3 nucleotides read TGTGCCAGCAGCCAAATTAAGGGGAGGGGCACCGGGGAGCTGTTTTTT. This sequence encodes CASSQIKGRGTGELFF. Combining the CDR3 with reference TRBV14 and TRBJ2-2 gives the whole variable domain EAGVTQFPSHSVIEKGQTVTLRCDPISGHDNLYWYRRVMGKEIKFLLHFVKESKQDESGMPNNRFLAERTGGTYSTLKVQPAELEDSGVYFCASSQIKGRGTGELFFGEGSRLTVL.

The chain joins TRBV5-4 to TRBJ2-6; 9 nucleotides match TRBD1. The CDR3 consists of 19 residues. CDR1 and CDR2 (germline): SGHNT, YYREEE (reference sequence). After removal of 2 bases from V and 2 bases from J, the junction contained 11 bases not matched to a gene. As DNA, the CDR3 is TGTGCCAGCAGCTTAGAGAAGGGACAGGGAATCCCTGGGGCCAACGTCCTGACTTTC. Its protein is CASSLEKGQGIPGANVLTF.

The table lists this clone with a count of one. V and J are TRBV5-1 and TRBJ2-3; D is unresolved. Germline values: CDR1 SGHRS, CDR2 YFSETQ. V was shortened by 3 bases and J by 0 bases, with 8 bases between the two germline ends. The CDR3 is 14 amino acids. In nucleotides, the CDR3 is TGCGCCAGCAGCTACGTCTCTAGCACAGATACGCAGTATTTT. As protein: CASSYVSSTDTQYF.

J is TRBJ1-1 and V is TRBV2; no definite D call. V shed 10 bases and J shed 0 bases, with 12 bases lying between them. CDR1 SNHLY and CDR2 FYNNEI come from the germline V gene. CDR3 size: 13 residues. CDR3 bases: TGTGCCACTGCGGCAGATATGAACACTGAAGCTTTCTTT. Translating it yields CATAADMNTEAFF.

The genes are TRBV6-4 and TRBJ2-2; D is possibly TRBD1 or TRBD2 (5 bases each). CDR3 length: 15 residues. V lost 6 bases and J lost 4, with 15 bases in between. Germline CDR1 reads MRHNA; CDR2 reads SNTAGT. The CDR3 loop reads CASSAGAVGTGELFF. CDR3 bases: TGTGCCAGCAGCGCCGGGGCGGTGGGCACCGGGGAGCTGTTTTTT.

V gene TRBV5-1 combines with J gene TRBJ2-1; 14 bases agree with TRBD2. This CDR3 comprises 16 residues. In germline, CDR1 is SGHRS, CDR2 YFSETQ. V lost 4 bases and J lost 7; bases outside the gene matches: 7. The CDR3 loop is CASSGSGLAGGNEQFF. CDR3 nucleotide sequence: TGCGCCAGCAGCGGTTCAGGACTAGCGGGAGGTAATGAGCAGTTCTTC.

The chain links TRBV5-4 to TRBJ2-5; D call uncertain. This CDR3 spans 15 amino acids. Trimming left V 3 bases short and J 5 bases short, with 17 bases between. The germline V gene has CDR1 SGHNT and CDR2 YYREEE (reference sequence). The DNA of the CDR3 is TGTGCCAGCAGCTCCCCCGGTGTGCTTAGGGAGACCCAGTACTTC. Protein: CASSSPGVLRETQYF. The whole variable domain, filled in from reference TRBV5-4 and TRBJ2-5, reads ETGVTQSPTHLIKTRGQQVTLRCSSQSGHNTVSWYQQALGQGPQFIFQYYREEENGRGNFPPRFSGLQFPNYSSELNVNALELDDSALYLCASSSPGVLRETQYFGPGTRLLVL.

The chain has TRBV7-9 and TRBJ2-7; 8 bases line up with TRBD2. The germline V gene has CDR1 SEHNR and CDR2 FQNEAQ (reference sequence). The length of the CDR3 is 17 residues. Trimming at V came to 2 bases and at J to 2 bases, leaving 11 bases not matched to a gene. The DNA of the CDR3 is TGTGCCAGCAGCTTACCAAGCGGGAGAAGTACGGCCTACGAGCAGTACTTC. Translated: CASSLPSGRSTAYEQYF.

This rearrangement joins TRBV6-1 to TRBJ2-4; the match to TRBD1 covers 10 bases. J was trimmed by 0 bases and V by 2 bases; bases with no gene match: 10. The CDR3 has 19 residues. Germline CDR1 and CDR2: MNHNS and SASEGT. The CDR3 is CASSESVTGGVGAKNIQYF. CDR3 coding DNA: TGTGCCAGCAGTGAATCCGTGACAGGGGGCGTGGGAGCCAAAAACATTCAGTACTTC.

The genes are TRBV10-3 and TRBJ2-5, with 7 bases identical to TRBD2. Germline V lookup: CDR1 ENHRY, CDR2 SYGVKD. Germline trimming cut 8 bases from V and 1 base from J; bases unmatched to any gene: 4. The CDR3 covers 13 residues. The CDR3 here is CAIASGTQETQYF. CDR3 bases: TGTGCCATCGCTAGCGGTACCCAAGAGACCCAGTACTTC.

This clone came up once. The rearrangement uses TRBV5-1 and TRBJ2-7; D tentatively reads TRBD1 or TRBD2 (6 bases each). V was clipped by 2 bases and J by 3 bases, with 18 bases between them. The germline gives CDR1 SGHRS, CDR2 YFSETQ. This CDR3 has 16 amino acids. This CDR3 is CASSLTIGGEYYEQYF. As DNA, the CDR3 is TGCGCCAGCAGCTTAACAATCGGGGGCGAGTACTACGAGCAGTACTTC. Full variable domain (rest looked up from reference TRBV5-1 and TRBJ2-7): KAGVTQTPRYLIKTRGQQVTLSCSPISGHRSVSWYQQTPGQGLQFLFEYFSETQRNKGNFPGRFSGRQFSNSRSEMNVSTLELGDSALYLCASSLTIGGEYYEQYFGPGTRLTVT.

The CDR3 here is CASSLALVSISTDTQYF. The CDR3 DNA reads as TGCGCCAGCAGCTTGGCGCTAGTAAGTATCAGCACAGATACGCAGTATTTT. The rearrangement uses TRBV5-1 and TRBJ2-3; D gene ambiguous. This CDR3 region has 17 residues. The germline V and J ends were trimmed by 0 bases and 0 bases, with 14 bases remaining between them. The germline gives CDR1 SGHRS, CDR2 YFSETQ.

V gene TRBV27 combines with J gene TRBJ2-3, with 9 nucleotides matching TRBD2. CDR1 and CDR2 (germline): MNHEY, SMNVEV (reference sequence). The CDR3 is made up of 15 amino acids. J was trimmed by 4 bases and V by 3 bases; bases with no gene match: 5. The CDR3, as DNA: TGTGCCAGCAGTTTGGGGGCTAGCGGGGCAGATACGCAGTATTTT. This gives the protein CASSLGASGADTQYF.

The CDR3 DNA reads as TGTGCCAGCAGTCCCACCGGGACAAATTTAAATGAGCAGTTCTTC. Translating it yields CASSPTGTNLNEQFF. This sequence joins TRBV28 and TRBJ2-1; TRBD1 is a possible D gene (6 bases). Germline V gene sequence: CDR1 MDHEN, CDR2 SYDVKM. This CDR3 is 15 amino acids long. V lost 5 bases to trimming and J lost 7 bases, with 18 bases between them.

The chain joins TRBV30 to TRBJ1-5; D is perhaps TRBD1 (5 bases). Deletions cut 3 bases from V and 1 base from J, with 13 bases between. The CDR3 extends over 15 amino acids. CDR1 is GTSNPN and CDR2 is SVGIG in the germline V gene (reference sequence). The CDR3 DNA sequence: TGTGCCTGGAGCCCGGGACCGAGGAGCAATCAGCCCCAGCATTTT. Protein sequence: CAWSPGPRSNQPQHF.

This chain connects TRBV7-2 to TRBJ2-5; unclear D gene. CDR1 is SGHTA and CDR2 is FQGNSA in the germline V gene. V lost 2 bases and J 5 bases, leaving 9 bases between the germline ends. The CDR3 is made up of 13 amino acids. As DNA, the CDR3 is TGTGCCAGCAGCTTACATCCTCTGGAGACCCAGTACTTC. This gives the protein CASSLHPLETQYF.